The text below deals with one T cell receptor (beta chain). Its specificity is not known. Unique molecular identifiers featured in each of the TCR beta cDNA libraries. With 1 to 10 million T cells as the source, roughly 0.5 million cDNA molecules resulted. TCRdb passed the PCR reads through MiXCR, listing each CDR3 protein once. The sample yields a few hundred thousand distinct CDR3 sequences, more than 30% seen once. The data originate from a study of post-analysis software for immune sequencing data. Study details: The cohort encompassed relapsing-remitting, secondary progressive and progressive-relapsing multiple sclerosis disease courses.

Points from the study as a whole: Comparison with controls showed significantly lower normalized Chao1 diversity in multiple sclerosis patients.

The origin of this receptor is a girl between 2 and 10 years old with multiple sclerosis. The sequenced material came from blood.

The CDR3 bases are TGTGCCAGCAGCTTAGTATTCGATAATGAGCAGTTCTTC. Translating gives CASSLVFDNEQFF. This chain joins TRBV7-8 and TRBJ2-1; D is unresolved. The germline V gene has CDR1 SGHVS and CDR2 FQNEAQ. This CDR3 is built from 13 residues. Trimming cost V 1 base and J 7 bases, with 8 bases left between them.